This T cell receptor (beta chain) was captured in a study of a mutant IDH1 vaccine in newly diagnosed glioma. Overall study: Vaccines were first given 4-6 weeks after radiotherapy alone, or with temozolomide cycles. V12 came at week 35, V13 at week 47. Treated patients had a mean age of 40.4 years and a sex split that was approximately 62% male and around 38% female.

CDR3 size: 15 residues. Trimming cost V 7 bases and J 2 bases, with 19 bases left between them. Per the germline V gene, CDR1 is SQVTM and CDR2 is ANQGSEA. Worth noting for this clone: Its antigen is still unknown.

The protocol was immunoSEQ multiplex PCR, while the TCRdb copy is restricted to in-frame clones and leaves out a portion. The data contain approximately 30,000 clones, 90% of them singletons. Documented time point: week 47, end of study. One vaccine dose held 300 ug of mutant IDH1 20-mer peptide and came with topical imiquimod. This specimen consisted of PBMCs, obtained from a glioma patient whose treatment included an IDH1 peptide vaccine. V and J are TRBV29-1 and TRBJ2-3; no firm D call. The origin of this receptor is a woman aged 40 to 49 with glioma. CDR3 region: CSAVMGWGATDTQYF. Here the CDR3 DNA reads TGCAGCGCTGTCATGGGGTGGGGTGCCACAGATACGCAGTATTTT.